These 28 T cell receptor beta chains share one sample of origin, sequenced in a study of HIV-infected patients and healthy controls. Roughly three months, about 14 weeks, into antiretroviral therapy, follow-up blood was collected. The repertoire came from unfractionated whole blood and reflected all unsorted peripheral T cells. cDNA was made from about 480 ng RNA using alpha and beta constant primers. Using multiplexing indices, alpha and beta chain libraries were generated apart by chain-specific third strand synthesis. TCRdb re-derived calls from the 5' RACE reads in MiXCR, one entry per CDR3 protein. Of about 14,000 distinct CDR3 sequences detected, approximately 12% appear once; the ten largest clones hold roughly 39%. The sequencing here drew on blood, taken during antiretroviral therapy. These TCRs come from an adult with HIV infection. The donor label of this sample is uncertain.

This clonotype occurred many times. The V call is TRBV20-1, the J call TRBJ1-1; no reliable D call. CDR3 size: 12 residues. V lost 2 bases and J lost 8, with 12 bases in between. Per germline, CDR1 DFQATT and CDR2 SNEGSKA (reference sequence). The CDR3 protein is CSARISGSEAFF. DNA for the CDR3: TGCAGTGCTAGAATATCCGGGAGCGAAGCTTTCTTT.

This clonotype was recorded many times. V gene TRBV4-2 combines with J gene TRBJ1-4; 8 bases line up with TRBD1. The V segment lost 0 bases and the J segment 5 bases; nucleotides outside the gene matches: 2. The CDR3 length is 15 residues. Germline loops: CDR1 LGHNA, CDR2 YNFKEQ. The CDR3 protein is CASSQETGENEKLFF. The CDR3 nucleotides read TGTGCCAGCAGCCAAGAGACAGGGGAGAATGAAAAACTGTTTTTT.

There are many counts of this clonotype. V and J are TRBV7-3 and TRBJ2-1; the match to TRBD2 covers 7 bases. Germline V CDR1 and CDR2: SGHTA, FQGTGA. The V gene end was trimmed by 5 bases and the J gene end by 10 bases; junction bases not matched to a gene: 14. The CDR3 contains 15 residues. The chain's CDR3 is CASSLGASGAGEQFF. The CDR3 DNA is TGTGCCAGCAGCCTTGGCGCTAGCGGAGCGGGGGAGCAGTTCTTC.

This clonotype was seen many times. The rearrangement joins TRBV28 to TRBJ1-5, with D possibly TRBD1 on 5 matching bases. The V gene lost 10 bases and the J gene lost 6 bases, with 16 bases spanning the gap. The V gene's germline CDR1 is MDHEN and CDR2 SYDVKM. This CDR3 comprises 13 residues. The chain's CDR3 is CAIAGPRGQPQHF. The CDR3 DNA follows: TGTGCCATCGCCGGTCCGAGGGGTCAGCCCCAGCATTTT.

This clonotype was recorded many times. The rearrangement links TRBV14 to TRBJ2-7; 7 bases are shared with TRBD2. In germline, CDR1 is SGHDN, CDR2 FVKESK. J was trimmed by 7 bases and V by 1 base; bases with no gene match: 10. This CDR3 contains 15 residues. This chain's CDR3 is CASSQVMSSGGEQYF. As DNA, the CDR3 is TGTGCCAGCAGCCAAGTTATGTCTAGCGGTGGGGAGCAGTACTTC.

The sample holds many counts of this clonotype. The chain uses TRBV6-1 and TRBJ2-5; D may be TRBD1 (5 bases). This CDR3 is built from 15 residues. V was trimmed by 5 bases and J by 2 bases, leaving 15 bases between them. Germline CDR1 MNHNS, CDR2 SASEGT. The CDR3 region has the DNA TGTGCCAGCAGTTCGTTGGGGCGACCACAAGAGACCCAGTACTTC. The encoded protein is CASSSLGRPQETQYF.

This clonotype is termed medium-sized. The V gene is TRBV12-3 or TRBV12-4, the J gene TRBJ2-2; TRBD2 matches at 11 bases. The CDR3 contains 14 residues. The V gene end was trimmed by 3 bases and the J gene end by 7 bases; junction bases not matched to a gene: 1. In DNA form, the CDR3 reads TGTGCCAGCAGTTTCGGGACTAGCGGCGGGGAGCTGTTTTTT. It specifies CASSFGTSGGELFF.

This clonotype was recorded many times. CDR3 DNA: TGCGCCAGCAGCCAAGGCTCAGTACCCCCCTACGAGCAGTACTTC. Translating it yields CASSQGSVPPYEQYF. The chain is built from TRBV4-1 and TRBJ2-7, with unresolved D. CDR1 MGHRA and CDR2 YSYEKL come from the germline V gene. The CDR3 contains 15 residues. Trimming cost V 1 base and J 2 bases, with 12 bases left between them.

This clonotype was seen repeatedly, ten times or more. This sequence joins TRBV20-1 and TRBJ2-1; 8 bases match TRBD1. CDR1 and CDR2 (germline): DFQATT, SNEGSKA (reference sequence). Trimming cost V 2 bases and J 4 bases; bases outside gene matches: 10. The CDR3 is 16 residues long. The CDR3 loop is CSARTDQGARYNEQFF. DNA for the CDR3: TGCAGTGCTAGAACCGACCAGGGGGCGAGATACAATGAGCAGTTCTTC.

This clonotype has ten or more counts. This chain links TRBV5-1 with TRBJ2-3; D remains ambiguous. The germline gives CDR1 SGHRS, CDR2 YFSETQ. V was shortened by 0 bases and J by 0 bases, with 5 bases between the two germline ends. This CDR3 is built from 14 residues. CDR3 amino acids: CASSLGGSTDTQYF. DNA for the CDR3: TGCGCCAGCAGCTTGGGTGGCAGCACAGATACGCAGTATTTT.

This clonotype has a count of ten or more. This chain uses TRBV27 with TRBJ2-7; 9 positions agree with TRBD2. J lost 2 bases, V lost 5 bases, and 4 bases had no gene match. The CDR3 is 14 amino acids. Germline-derived CDR1 and CDR2 are MNHEY and SMNVEV (reference sequence). CDR3 coding DNA: TGTGCCAGCAGTACTAGCGGGCACCCCTACGAGCAGTACTTC. Residues: CASSTSGHPYEQYF.

This clonotype was seen many times. The chain couples TRBV6-5 to TRBJ2-1; 11 positions agree with TRBD2. Germline-derived CDR1 and CDR2 are MNHEY and SVGAGI. This CDR3 spans 14 amino acids. The ends lost 9 bases at V and 7 bases at J; junction bases unmatched: 8. This CDR3 reads CARVTSGGNNEQFF. The CDR3 bases are TGTGCCAGAGTAACTAGCGGGGGAAATAATGAGCAGTTCTTC.

This clonotype was recorded at least ten times. The rearrangement joins TRBV29-1 to TRBJ2-5; no firm D call. CDR1 SQVTM and CDR2 ANQGSEA come from the germline V gene. V lost 3 bases and J lost 5, with 4 bases in between. The CDR3 sequence is 10 residues long. Here the CDR3 DNA reads TGCAGCGTTGAGGTGGAGACCCAGTACTTC. Protein product: CSVEVETQYF.

This clonotype was observed many times. The V gene is TRBV6-1, the J gene TRBJ2-7; TRBD1 might be the D (5 bases). The germline V gene has CDR1 MNHNS and CDR2 SASEGT. The V gene lost 3 bases and the J gene lost 7 bases, with 25 bases spanning the gap. The length of the CDR3 is 17 residues. CDR3 region: CASSEAQGFTVDWEQYF. The CDR3 coding sequence is TGTGCCAGCAGTGAGGCGCAGGGATTTACGGTCGACTGGGAGCAGTACTTC.

The sample holds many counts of this clonotype. The genes are TRBV5-1 and TRBJ2-2; unclear D gene. CDR3 length equals 18 residues. The V end was cut by 0 bases, the J end by 4 bases, with 19 bases between. CDR1 and CDR2 from the germline V gene are SGHRS and YFSETQ. CDR3 sequence reads: CASSLALRTLSTTGELFF. CDR3 DNA sequence: TGCGCCAGCAGCTTGGCCCTCAGAACTCTGTCTACCACCGGGGAGCTGTTTTTT.

The chain links TRBV20-1 to TRBJ2-7; TRBD2 matches at 11 bases. CDR1 and CDR2 from the germline V gene are DFQATT and SNEGSKA (reference sequence). The CDR3 contains 15 residues. V shed 3 bases, J shed 4 bases, and the junction held 8 bases outside the gene matches. The CDR3 coding sequence is TGCAGTGCTAGGTTACTAGCGGGAGATTTTTACGAGCAGTACTTC. Protein product: CSARLLAGDFYEQYF.

This clonotype occurred many times. V gene TRBV20-1 combines with J gene TRBJ1-4; D call uncertain. Trimming pared 4 bases from V and 4 bases from J, leaving 16 bases between. Per germline, CDR1 DFQATT and CDR2 SNEGSKA (reference sequence). The CDR3 spans 15 residues. The CDR3 DNA reads as TGCAGTGCTAAAAAGAGTACTGGGGATAATGAAAAACTGTTTTTT. This encodes CSAKKSTGDNEKLFF.

There are many counts of this clonotype. The CDR3 DNA reads TGTGCCAGCAGCAGAGACAGGCTCACAGATACGCAGTATTTT. Encoded protein: CASSRDRLTDTQYF. V usage is TRBV6-5 and J usage is TRBJ2-3, with D tentatively TRBD1 (6 bases). Trimming removed 6 bases from V and 2 bases from J, with 12 bases in between. The germline CDR1 and CDR2 sequences are MNHEY and SVGAGI. This CDR3 is built from 14 residues.

This clonotype rates as medium-sized. The V gene is TRBV2, the J gene TRBJ2-1; a weak D match, TRBD2 (6 bases). Germline V gene data show CDR1 as SNHLY and CDR2 as FYNNEI. Trimming removed 6 bases from V and 7 bases from J, with 22 bases in between. The CDR3 is made up of 16 amino acids. The CDR3 here is CASRLFWEDVWNEQFF. CDR3 bases: TGTGCCAGCAGGCTGTTCTGGGAGGACGTGTGGAATGAGCAGTTCTTC.

To note about this clonotype: The CDR3 end shows no conserved phenylalanine or tryptophan, and so a read error is likely. The chain recombines TRBV5-1 with TRBJ2-1; D is unresolved. The CDR3 length is 14 residues. The V end was cut by 0 bases, the J end by 5 bases, with 9 bases between. CDR1 is SGHRS and CDR2 is YFSETQ in the germline V gene. The CDR3 protein is CASSLVSANNEQFL. In nucleotides, the CDR3 is TGCGCCAGCAGCTTGGTCAGCGCAAACAATGAGCAGTTCTTA.

The chain links TRBV6-1 to TRBJ2-6; the D gene is possibly TRBD2 (6 bases). The ends were cut back, 3 bases at V and 2 bases at J, with 8 bases in the middle. The CDR3 is made up of 15 amino acids. CDR1 and CDR2 (germline): MNHNS, SASEGT. CDR3 loop: CASSDGRPGANVLTF. DNA of the CDR3: TGTGCCAGCAGTGACGGGAGACCTGGGGCCAACGTCCTGACTTTC.

At least ten counts were recorded for this clonotype. This chain uses TRBV4-2 with TRBJ2-3; D is unclear. CDR1 and CDR2 (germline): LGHNA, YNFKEQ. CDR3 length equals 14 residues. V shed 4 bases and J shed 4 bases, with 12 bases lying between them. This CDR3 reads CASSPGSGADTQYF. The CDR3 bases are TGTGCCAGCAGCCCGGGTAGTGGGGCAGATACGCAGTATTTT.

This clonotype was detected many times. This chain links TRBV19 with TRBJ1-5, with TRBD1 as a possible D gene (5 bases). V dropped 0 bases and J dropped 6 bases, with 12 bases sitting between them. The CDR3 runs to 15 residues. CDR1 and CDR2 from the germline V gene are LNHDA and SQIVND (reference sequence). The CDR3 spells CASSIEIRGRQPQHF. DNA of the CDR3: TGTGCCAGTAGTATAGAAATCCGGGGCCGTCAGCCCCAGCATTTT.

In this sample, this clonotype turned up a few times. V is TRBV28 and J is TRBJ2-7, with 7 bases aligning to TRBD2. Trimming removed 7 bases from V and 4 bases from J; junction bases left unmatched: 13. The CDR3 runs to 15 residues. Germline values: CDR1 MDHEN, CDR2 SYDVKM. The CDR3 DNA reads TGTGCCAGCATCCGTGGTGGGAGGGCCGGTTACGAGCAGTACTTC. This gives the protein CASIRGGRAGYEQYF. Complete variable domain (other parts from reference TRBV28 and TRBJ2-7): DVKVTQSSRYLVKRTGEKVFLECVQDMDHENMFWYRQDPGLGLRLIYFSYDVKMKEKGDIPEGYSVSREKKERFSLILESASTNQTSMYLCASIRGGRAGYEQYFGPGTRLTVT.

The chain has TRBV11-2 and TRBJ1-2; 8 bases are shared with TRBD1. Looked up from germline, CDR1 is SGHAT and CDR2 is FQNNGV. This CDR3 has 15 amino acids. With 9 bases clipped from V and 7 bases from J, the junction kept 16 bases outside the gene matches. CDR3: CARSLSRTGSSGYTF. CDR3 in DNA: TGTGCCAGAAGCCTCTCTCGGACAGGGAGCTCTGGCTACACCTTC.

This clonotype was recorded many times. The V and J genes are TRBV7-2 and TRBJ2-5; TRBD2 matches at 10 bases. Trimming at V came to 5 bases and at J to 1 base, leaving 7 bases not matched to a gene. CDR1 and CDR2 from the germline V gene are SGHTA and FQGNSA. There are 16 residues in the CDR3. The chain's CDR3 is CASSQGLAVLQETQYF. As DNA, the CDR3 is TGTGCCAGCAGCCAAGGACTAGCGGTCCTCCAAGAGACCCAGTACTTC.

The chain carries TRBV5-5 and TRBJ2-5, with D hard to call. There are 16 residues in the CDR3. Looked up from germline, CDR1 is SGHKS and CDR2 is YYEKEE (reference sequence). The V and J ends lost 0 bases and 1 base respectively, with 13 bases between them. In DNA, the CDR3 is TGTGCCAGCAGCTTGGAGGCCCGGACCGTCCAAGAGACCCAGTACTTC. This gives the protein CASSLEARTVQETQYF.

This clonotype was seen ten or more times. The chain links TRBV7-6 to TRBJ2-7; the D call may be TRBD1 or TRBD2 (5 bases each). The CDR3 extends over 15 amino acids. Looked up from germline, CDR1 is SGHVS and CDR2 is FNYEAQ. Trimming stripped 8 bases from V and 7 bases from J, with 24 bases between. The CDR3 protein is CASSPGASRPWEQYF. The CDR3 DNA follows: TGTGCCAGCTCCCCTGGGGCTAGCAGGCCGTGGGAGCAGTACTTC.